Presented here are 6 T cell receptor beta chains from one specimen sequenced in a study of blood T cell repertoires in COVID-19. Some clones are missing from TCRdb's copy, which holds only in-frame ones; the method was immunoSEQ multiplex PCR. The data show approximately 150,000 clones, with 78% seen just once and approximately 2% held by the top ten. The source material was peripheral blood. The receptor set was obtained from a woman aged 55-75 years with acute or convalescent COVID-19.

J is TRBJ2-1 and V is TRBV10-3; D possibly corresponds to TRBD2 (6 bases). Trimming pared 0 bases from V and 9 bases from J, leaving 15 bases between. Germline CDR1 reads ENHRY; CDR2 reads SYGVKD. This CDR3 has 15 amino acids. CDR3 sequence: CAISESAGRGGEQFF. The CDR3 DNA reads TGTGCCATCAGTGAGTCGGCGGGAAGAGGTGGTGAGCAGTTCTTC.

The chain employs TRBV18 and TRBJ1-5; 7 bases fit TRBD1. The CDR3 is 17 residues long. With 3 bases clipped from V and 4 bases from J, the junction kept 12 bases outside the gene matches. Germline loops: CDR1 KGHSH, CDR2 LQKENI. The CDR3 bases are TGTGCCAGCTCACCCTACTCGACAGGGTATGTGAATCAGCCCCAGCATTTT. The encoded protein is CASSPYSTGYVNQPQHF.

This chain connects TRBV15 to TRBJ1-2, with TRBD1 matching over 9 bases. The J segment lost 6 bases and the V segment lost 5 bases, leaving 13 bases of the junction unmatched. This CDR3 comprises 16 residues. The germline V gene encodes CDR1 LNHNV and CDR2 YYDKDF (reference sequence). DNA for the CDR3: TGTGCCACCAGCGGATACGAGGGACAGGGAATACATGGCTACACCTTC. Translation gives CATSGYEGQGIHGYTF.

V usage is TRBV12-3 or TRBV12-4 and J usage is TRBJ1-2, with a tentative D call TRBD1 (6 bases). V lost 6 bases and J 4 bases, leaving 9 bases between the germline ends. This CDR3 comprises 12 residues. CDR3 bases: TGTGCCAGCAGCAAAGGGGGCTATGGCTACACCTTC. Translating gives CASSKGGYGYTF.

The chain links TRBV28 to TRBJ1-5; 8 nucleotides agree with TRBD1. The CDR3 runs to 15 residues. Germline-derived CDR1 and CDR2 are MDHEN and SYDVKM. V lost 3 bases to trimming and J lost 4 bases; unmatched junction nucleotides: 5. CDR3 amino acids: CASSFGQGRNQPQHF. CDR3 DNA sequence: TGTGCCAGCAGTTTTGGACAGGGTCGGAATCAGCCCCAGCATTTT. The whole variable domain, remainder taken from reference TRBV28 and TRBJ1-5, is DVKVTQSSRYLVKRTGEKVFLECVQDMDHENMFWYRQDPGLGLRLIYFSYDVKMKEKGDIPEGYSVSREKKERFSLILESASTNQTSMYLCASSFGQGRNQPQHFGDGTRLSIL.

J is TRBJ2-6 and V is TRBV7-9, with 10 nucleotides matching TRBD2. CDR3 length: 16 amino acids. Germline V lookup: CDR1 SEHNR, CDR2 FQNEAQ (reference sequence). J was trimmed by 10 bases and V by 5 bases; bases with no gene match: 11. The DNA for the CDR3 is TGTGCCAGCAGCGCCCTAGCGGGAGTCGAGATGAACGTCCTGACTTTC. This encodes CASSALAGVEMNVLTF.